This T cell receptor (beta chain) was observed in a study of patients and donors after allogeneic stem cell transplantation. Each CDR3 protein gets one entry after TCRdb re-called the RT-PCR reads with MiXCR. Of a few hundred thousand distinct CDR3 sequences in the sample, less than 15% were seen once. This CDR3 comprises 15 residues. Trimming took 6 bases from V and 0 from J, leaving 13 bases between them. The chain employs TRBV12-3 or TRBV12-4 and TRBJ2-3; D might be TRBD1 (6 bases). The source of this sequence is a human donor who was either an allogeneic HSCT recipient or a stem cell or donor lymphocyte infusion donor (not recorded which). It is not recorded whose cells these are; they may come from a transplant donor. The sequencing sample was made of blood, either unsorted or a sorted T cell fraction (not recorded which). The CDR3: CASRSDRASTDTQYF. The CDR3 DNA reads TGTGCCAGCAGATCGGACAGAGCTAGCACAGATACGCAGTATTTT.